Below, 32 T cell receptor beta chains from the same sample are listed, as sequenced in a study of vaccination effects on CD4 cells after COVID-19. After expansion with viral peptide pools in the ViraFEST assay, antigen-specific CD4+ T cells were sequenced. Having been cultured for about ten days, the cells underwent CD4+ T cell isolation. Between March and December 2020, the person had a SARS-CoV-2 infection that PCR confirmed. It was two doses of either the BNT162b2 or mRNA-1273 vaccine that participants received. TCRdb keeps only in-frame clones here, not all; method: immunoSEQ multiplex PCR. Found here are approximately 15,000 clones, around 79% of them singletons; the top ten hold more than 25%. Their specific antigens are unknown. The sequencing here drew on CD4+ T cells from PBMCs cultured with HCoV-NL63 spike peptides, taken after COVID-19 vaccination. Receptor source: a human donor who had a prior SARS-CoV-2 infection.

This chain uses TRBV5-1 with TRBJ2-5, with D hard to call. Germline V gives CDR1 SGHRS, CDR2 YFSETQ. Deletions cut 4 bases from V and 5 bases from J, with 12 bases between. This CDR3 comprises 13 residues. The CDR3 loop reads CASSPGPGETQYF. The CDR3 bases are TGCGCCAGCAGCCCTGGACCCGGGGAGACCCAGTACTTC.

V usage is TRBV5-1 and J usage is TRBJ1-1; D is unresolved. Per germline, CDR1 SGHRS and CDR2 YFSETQ. The CDR3 loop spans 15 amino acids. The V and J ends lost 0 bases and 0 bases respectively, with 9 bases between them. CDR3 bases: TGCGCCAGCAGCTTGGATTCGTTCATGAACACTGAAGCTTTCTTT. This gives the protein CASSLDSFMNTEAFF.

The V gene is TRBV27, the J gene TRBJ2-7, with D possibly being TRBD1 or TRBD2 (7 bases each). The V and J ends lost 6 bases and 0 bases respectively, with 15 bases between them. The CDR3 runs to 15 residues. Germline V gene data show CDR1 as MNHEY and CDR2 as SMNVEV (reference sequence). The CDR3 loop is CASSSQGRVSYEQYF. CDR3 bases: TGTGCCAGCAGCTCACAGGGGAGGGTCTCCTACGAGCAGTACTTC.

The chain carries TRBV11-3 and TRBJ2-3; 14 nucleotides agree with TRBD2. CDR3 length equals 16 residues. The junction had 7 bases not matched to a gene; V was cut back by 5 bases and J by 6 bases. Germline V CDR1 and CDR2: SGHNT, YENEEA. CDR3: CASSTGLAGASDTQYF. The CDR3 region has the DNA TGTGCCAGCAGCACGGGACTAGCGGGAGCTTCGGATACGCAGTATTTT.

This clone was seen only a few times. This sequence joins TRBV7-9 and TRBJ2-7; tentative D call: TRBD2 (5 bases). Germline CDR1 and CDR2: SEHNR and FQNEAQ (reference sequence). V lost 3 bases to trimming and J lost 4 bases, with 13 bases between them. The CDR3 length is 14 residues. The CDR3 coding sequence is TGTGCCAGCAGCTTGAGGGCTGGAGGATACGAGCAGTACTTC. Translation gives CASSLRAGGYEQYF.

J is TRBJ2-7 and V is TRBV4-2, with 9 bases matching TRBD2. Germline V gene lookup returns CDR1 LGHNA and CDR2 YNFKEQ. This CDR3 has 16 residues. Losses at the gene ends were 2 bases for V and 6 bases for J; bases not matched to a gene: 11. CDR3 bases: TGTGCCAGCAGCCAACACCGGCGGGCGGGAGGGATCGAGCAGTACTTC. This sequence encodes CASSQHRRAGGIEQYF.

The genes are TRBV6-5 and TRBJ2-1, with D unclear. Trimming removed 4 bases from V and 1 base from J, with 14 bases in between. Per the germline V gene, CDR1 is MNHEY and CDR2 is SVGAGI. The CDR3 consists of 16 residues. CDR3 coding DNA: TGTGCCAGCAGTTCCCGCTGGGCTGGGTCCTACAATGAGCAGTTCTTC. It encodes CASSSRWAGSYNEQFF.

The V call is TRBV9, the J call TRBJ2-2; a weak D match, TRBD2 (6 bases). Germline-derived CDR1 and CDR2 are SGDLS and YYNGEE. This CDR3 is 13 amino acids long. The V and J ends lost 0 bases and 8 bases respectively, with 8 bases between them. The CDR3 region is CASSVGGLGELFF. The CDR3 DNA follows: TGTGCCAGCAGCGTAGGGGGACTGGGGGAGCTGTTTTTT.

The chain uses TRBV20-1 and TRBJ2-3; 8 bases fit TRBD2. The CDR3 extends over 15 amino acids. The trim removed 3 bases at V and 3 bases at J, leaving 8 bases unmatched. CDR1 DFQATT and CDR2 SNEGSKA come from the germline V gene (reference sequence). CDR3 sequence reads: CSASSAGGPTDTQYF. The CDR3 coding sequence is TGCAGTGCTAGTTCCGCGGGAGGCCCAACAGATACGCAGTATTTT.

The chain couples TRBV9 to TRBJ1-2; 8 nucleotides agree with TRBD1. This CDR3 is 12 amino acids long. The V gene end was trimmed by 1 base and the J gene end by 14 bases; junction bases not matched to a gene: 7. Germline loops: CDR1 SGDLS, CDR2 YYNGEE. In DNA, the CDR3 is TGTGCCAGCAGCGTACATCAGGGGGCGAGGACCTTC. It translates to CASSVHQGARTF. The full variable domain, with the rest looked up from reference TRBV9 and TRBJ1-2, is DSGVTQTPKHLITATGQRVTLRCSPRSGDLSVYWYQQSLDQGLQFLIQYYNGEERAKGNILERFSAQQFPDLHSELNLSSLELGDSALYFCASSVHQGARTFGSGTRLTVV.

The table lists this clone with a few counts. The CDR3 coding sequence is TGTGCCAGCAGCAAGAGCGGAGCGCACTCCTACGAGCAGTACTTC. Protein sequence: CASSKSGAHSYEQYF. This chain uses TRBV11-2 with TRBJ2-7; perhaps TRBD2 as D (5 bases). V shed 5 bases and J shed 0 bases, with 14 bases lying between them. The length of the CDR3 is 15 residues. Looked up from germline, CDR1 is SGHAT and CDR2 is FQNNGV.

This sequence joins TRBV11-2 and TRBJ2-7; D is uncertain. Trimming stripped 1 base from V and 7 bases from J, with 11 bases between. Per germline, CDR1 SGHAT and CDR2 FQNNGV. The length of the CDR3 is 13 residues. This CDR3 reads CASSLVGIGEQYF. CDR3 DNA: TGTGCCAGCAGCTTAGTGGGGATCGGGGAGCAGTACTTC. Drawing the rest from reference TRBV11-2 and TRBJ2-7, the complete variable domain is EAGVAQSPRYKIIEKRQSVAFWCNPISGHATLYWYQQILGQGPKLLIQFQNNGVVDDSQLPKDRFSAERLKGVDSTLKIQPAKLEDSAVYLCASSLVGIGEQYFGPGTRLTVT.

In its sample, this clone was seen a few times. The V call is TRBV7-9, the J call TRBJ2-7; a possible D gene is TRBD1 (5 bases). Germline-derived CDR1 and CDR2 are SEHNR and FQNEAQ (reference sequence). Trimming cost V 5 bases and J 1 base, with 18 bases left between them. The CDR3 loop spans 16 amino acids. CDR3 DNA: TGTGCCAGCAGCCCCACCCGTGGGGCCAGTTCCTACGAGCAGTACTTC. Protein: CASSPTRGASSYEQYF.

The chain carries TRBV4-2 and TRBJ2-7; D unclear. Trimming shortened V by 0 bases and J by 0 bases, and 9 bases separated the two germline ends. The germline CDR1 and CDR2 sequences are LGHNA and YNFKEQ. The CDR3 totals 15 residues. The CDR3 coding sequence is TGTGCCAGCAGCCAAGAGGCACTGATCTCCTACGAGCAGTACTTC. Translation gives CASSQEALISYEQYF.

This chain connects TRBV2 to TRBJ2-1; D call uncertain. CDR1 is SNHLY, CDR2 FYNNEI, per germline. This CDR3 has 14 residues. V lost 7 bases and J 2 bases, leaving 12 bases between the germline ends. The DNA for the CDR3 is TGTGCCAGCATCGCGTCCCAAACCTACAATGAGCAGTTCTTC. Amino acids: CASIASQTYNEQFF.

The chain recombines TRBV18 with TRBJ2-3; D unclear. This CDR3 contains 14 residues. The V and J ends lost 3 bases and 3 bases respectively, with 10 bases between them. The germline V gene encodes CDR1 KGHSH and CDR2 LQKENI. Here the CDR3 DNA reads TGTGCCAGCTCACCCAACGGCCGAACAGATACGCAGTATTTT. Translated, it gives CASSPNGRTDTQYF. The full variable domain, with the rest looked up from reference TRBV18 and TRBJ2-3, is NAGVMQNPRHLVRRRGQEARLRCSPMKGHSHVYWYRQLPEEGLKFMVYLQKENIIDESGMPKERFSAEFPKEGPSILRIQQVVRGDSAAYFCASSPNGRTDTQYFGPGTRLTVL.

This clone has only one observation. The chain carries TRBV7-2 and TRBJ2-1, with 9 bases fitting TRBD1. Germline V gene data show CDR1 as SGHTA and CDR2 as FQGNSA. Unmatched junction bases numbered 5, after V lost 5 bases and J lost 6 bases. The CDR3 extends over 14 amino acids. The CDR3 protein is CASSPGTGLNEQFF. DNA of the CDR3: TGTGCCAGCAGCCCAGGGACAGGGCTCAATGAGCAGTTCTTC.

The chain carries TRBV2 and TRBJ2-2; 9 bases are a match to TRBD2. Germline V gene sequence: CDR1 SNHLY, CDR2 FYNNEI. The CDR3 contains 14 residues. Trimming at V came to 6 bases and at J to 5 bases, leaving 4 bases not matched to a gene. Written as DNA, the CDR3 is TGTGCCAGCAGACCGGGACTAGCAACCGGGGAGCTGTTTTTT. This encodes CASRPGLATGELFF.

This chain connects TRBV2 to TRBJ2-5, with a weak D call TRBD2 (6 bases). In germline, CDR1 is SNHLY, CDR2 FYNNEI. The CDR3 contains 15 residues. V was shortened by 7 bases and J by 2 bases, with 17 bases between the two germline ends. The CDR3 DNA is TGTGCCAGCATCTGGGGACTGTTCATTCAAGAGACCCAGTACTTC. The encoded protein is CASIWGLFIQETQYF.

The chain has TRBV11-3 and TRBJ2-1, with 12 bases lining up with TRBD1. CDR3 length: 17 amino acids. Losses at the gene ends were 3 bases for V and 9 bases for J; bases not matched to a gene: 12. Germline values: CDR1 SGHNT, CDR2 YENEEA. CDR3 residues: CASSFSGQRDRGLEQFF. In DNA form, the CDR3 reads TGTGCCAGCAGCTTTAGCGGGCAACGGGACAGGGGGCTTGAGCAGTTCTTC.

This clone was observed a handful of times. The chain has TRBV12-3 or TRBV12-4 and TRBJ1-5; unclear D gene. The V end was cut by 6 bases, the J end by 5 bases, with 11 bases between. The CDR3 length is 13 residues. This CDR3 is CASRRRVDQPQHF. The CDR3 region has the DNA TGTGCCAGCAGACGACGGGTGGATCAGCCCCAGCATTTT.

This rearrangement joins TRBV6-5 to TRBJ1-3; no clear D. CDR3 size: 11 residues. The V gene lost 2 bases and the J gene lost 7 bases, with 3 bases spanning the gap. Germline V gene data show CDR1 as MNHEY and CDR2 as SVGAGI. CDR3: CASSYGNTIYF. CDR3 in DNA: TGTGCCAGCAGTTACGGGAACACCATATATTTT.

The rearrangement links TRBV5-4 to TRBJ1-1; D is ambiguous. The CDR3 length is 13 residues. Between the trimmed V and J ends, which lost 0 bases and 4 bases, there was a span of 7 bases. Germline V gives CDR1 SGHNT, CDR2 YYREEE (reference sequence). The CDR3 DNA reads as TGTGCCAGCAGCTTGGGTGGCAGCACTGAAGCTTTCTTT. It translates to CASSLGGSTEAFF.

The CDR3 sequence: CASRATSGGVDTQYF. The CDR3 DNA reads TGTGCCAGCAGGGCCACTAGCGGGGGGGTAGATACGCAGTATTTT. J is TRBJ2-3 and V is TRBV5-4; 13 positions agree with TRBD2. Germline CDR1 SGHNT, CDR2 YYREEE (reference sequence). The J segment lost 5 bases and the V segment lost 5 bases, leaving 5 bases of the junction unmatched. The CDR3 has 15 amino acids.

The chain combines TRBV4-3 with TRBJ2-1; 7 nucleotides agree with TRBD2. The CDR3 is made up of 17 amino acids. V gave up 2 bases and J gave up 10 bases; unmatched junction bases: 17. Germline V gives CDR1 LGHNA, CDR2 YSLEER. The CDR3 protein is CASSQTAGPIYRKEQFF. CDR3 nucleotide sequence: TGCGCCAGCAGCCAAACAGCGGGACCGATTTACCGCAAGGAGCAGTTCTTC.

This clone appeared once. The gene calls are TRBV24-1 and TRBJ2-7; D possibly corresponds to TRBD1 (6 bases). The V gene's germline CDR1 is KGHDR and CDR2 SFDVKD. CDR3 length: 17 residues. V lost 3 bases, J lost 5 bases, and 22 bases lay in between. CDR3: CATSDGTGPWVSDEQYF. The CDR3 DNA reads TGTGCCACCAGTGATGGCACAGGGCCCTGGGTGTCAGACGAGCAGTACTTC.

This chain joins TRBV5-1 and TRBJ2-7, with 13 bases identical to TRBD2. There are 17 residues in the CDR3. Germline CDR1 SGHRS, CDR2 YFSETQ. J gave up 5 bases and V 4 bases, and 12 bases lay outside the gene matches. CDR3 loop: CASSPTSTTSGGNEQYF. The DNA for the CDR3 is TGCGCCAGCAGCCCCACCTCCACGACTAGCGGGGGGAACGAGCAGTACTTC.

The chain uses TRBV2 and TRBJ2-1, with D perhaps TRBD2 (5 bases). The ends were cut back, 3 bases at V and 10 bases at J, with 13 bases in the middle. The germline V gene has CDR1 SNHLY and CDR2 FYNNEI. The CDR3 loop spans 13 amino acids. CDR3 DNA sequence: TGTGCCAGCAGTGACCAAGCGGTCAGAGAGCAGTTCTTC. This gives the protein CASSDQAVREQFF.

V usage is TRBV29-1 and J usage is TRBJ2-5, with unresolved D. This CDR3 contains 11 residues. With 6 bases removed from V and 2 bases from J, the gap between germline ends came to 7 bases. Per germline, CDR1 SQVTM and CDR2 ANQGSEA. The CDR3 protein is CSVRNQETQYF. As DNA, the CDR3 is TGCAGCGTCCGAAATCAAGAGACCCAGTACTTC.

This clone was seen only a few times. The chain joins TRBV5-4 to TRBJ1-2, with D maybe TRBD1 (6 bases). The CDR3 consists of 13 residues. Germline CDR1 SGHNT, CDR2 YYREEE (reference sequence). V lost 4 bases, J lost 6 bases, and 13 bases lay in between. CDR3 loop: CASSAQGWHGYTF. The CDR3 coding sequence is TGTGCCAGCAGCGCGCAGGGGTGGCATGGCTACACCTTC.

V and J are TRBV5-6 and TRBJ2-1; perhaps D is TRBD1 or TRBD2 (5 bases each). The V end lost 2 bases, the J end lost 5 bases, and 23 bases lay between the germline ends. This CDR3 contains 18 residues. Germline CDR1 is SGHDT and CDR2 is YYEEEE. CDR3 protein: CASSFKTGADDTNNEQFF. CDR3 sequence (DNA): TGTGCCAGCAGCTTTAAAACCGGGGCAGATGACACCAACAATGAGCAGTTCTTC.

This clone turned up a few times. This rearrangement joins TRBV5-1 to TRBJ1-2, with 8 positions matching TRBD1. There are 14 residues in the CDR3. The germline gives CDR1 SGHRS, CDR2 YFSETQ. Trimming removed 2 bases from V and 8 bases from J; junction bases left unmatched: 8. The CDR3 nucleotides are TGCGCCAGCAGCTTCCCGGACAGGGAAGGGGGCTACACCTTC. Translation gives CASSFPDREGGYTF.